The 8 T cell receptor beta chains below all came from one sample that was sequenced in a study of blood T cell repertoires in COVID-19. Data came from immunoSEQ multiplex PCR; TCRdb stores just in-frame clones and leaves some out. This sample has 110,000 to 150,000 clones, with 75% to 85% found just once. The sample comprised peripheral blood. These receptor sequences come from a man in his sixties with acute or convalescent COVID-19.

The V gene is TRBV7-9, the J gene TRBJ1-2; D possibly corresponds to TRBD1 (6 bases). V was pared by 5 bases and J by 6 bases, with 19 bases between. Germline assignment: CDR1 SEHNR and CDR2 FQNEAQ (reference sequence). CDR3 size: 15 residues. The CDR3 DNA sequence: TGTGCCAGCAGCCTACCCTTCCACAGGGTTGATGGCTACACCTTC. This sequence encodes CASSLPFHRVDGYTF.

The chain is built from TRBV10-3 and TRBJ2-3, with D unresolved. The germline V gene has CDR1 ENHRY and CDR2 SYGVKD. This CDR3 region has 13 residues. Trimming left V 4 bases short and J 4 bases short, with 9 bases between. The CDR3 spells CAISASISDTQYF. CDR3 coding DNA: TGTGCCATCAGTGCCTCTATTTCAGATACGCAGTATTTT.

The rearrangement uses TRBV27 and TRBJ1-1; TRBD1 aligns across 10 bases. CDR1 and CDR2 (germline): MNHEY, SMNVEV (reference sequence). The CDR3 has 17 amino acids. The trim removed 5 bases at V and 1 base at J, leaving 10 bases unmatched. CDR3 sequence reads: CASSPIGTGEANTEAFF. The DNA of the CDR3 is TGTGCCAGCAGTCCCATCGGGACAGGGGAGGCGAACACTGAAGCTTTCTTT.

The rearrangement links TRBV28 to TRBJ2-5; D might be TRBD2 (7 bases). The CDR3 runs to 15 residues. V was cut by 7 bases and J by 5 bases, with 20 bases left in between. Germline loops: CDR1 MDHEN, CDR2 SYDVKM. In nucleotides, the CDR3 is TGTGCCAGCAAGGCCGGGAAAAGGGGGGGGGAGACCCAGTACTTC. Translated, it gives CASKAGKRGGETQYF. Full variable domain (remainder filled in from reference TRBV28 and TRBJ2-5): DVKVTQSSRYLVKRTGEKVFLECVQDMDHENMFWYRQDPGLGLRLIYFSYDVKMKEKGDIPEGYSVSREKKERFSLILESASTNQTSMYLCASKAGKRGGETQYFGPGTRLLVL.

The V call is TRBV6-4, the J call TRBJ1-2, with D possibly matching TRBD1 (6 bases). Germline V CDR1 and CDR2: MRHNA, SNTAGT. The germline V and J ends were trimmed by 8 bases and 5 bases, with 24 bases remaining between them. This CDR3 has 16 residues. CDR3 DNA sequence: TGTGCCAGCCGACCCCGGAGGGGGGGGGCCGAGTATGGCTACACCTTC. It is translated as CASRPRRGGAEYGYTF.

The J gene is TRBJ2-4, the V gene TRBV19; possibly TRBD2 for D (7 bases). V shed 0 bases and J shed 7 bases, with 19 bases lying between them. There are 17 residues in the CDR3. The V gene's germline CDR1 is LNHDA and CDR2 SQIVND (reference sequence). The CDR3 here is CASSIDNRERTRNIQYF. CDR3 in DNA: TGTGCCAGTAGTATAGACAACAGGGAGAGGACTAGGAACATTCAGTACTTC.

This chain joins TRBV6-5 and TRBJ2-7; D possibly corresponds to TRBD2 (6 bases). The CDR3 runs to 15 residues. Germline CDR1 is MNHEY and CDR2 is SVGAGI. Deletions cut 2 bases from V and 1 base from J, with 12 bases between. CDR3 DNA: TGTGCCAGCAGTTACGACCCGGGAGAGTCCTACGAGCAGTACTTC. This sequence encodes CASSYDPGESYEQYF.

The chain links TRBV28 to TRBJ2-1, with 12 bases lining up with TRBD2. From germline, CDR1 is MDHEN and CDR2 SYDVKM. J was trimmed by 5 bases and V by 7 bases; bases with no gene match: 18. This CDR3 spans 19 amino acids. The CDR3 DNA follows: TGTGCCAGCACCCTCCCGGGACTAGCGGGTCAAAAATCCCACAATGAGCAGTTCTTC. Translating it yields CASTLPGLAGQKSHNEQFF.